The 11 T cell receptor beta chains reported below all come from one sample, sequenced in a study of blood T cell repertoires in COVID-19. The table came from immunoSEQ multiplex PCR; TCRdb's copy has only in-frame clones and leaves some out. Found here are approximately 320,000 clones, about 87% of them singletons; the top ten hold about 9.8%. The sequenced sample was PBMCs or T cells enriched from blood (not recorded which). These receptors all stem from a woman aged 18 to 35 who had recovered from COVID-19.

The chain is built from TRBV18 and TRBJ2-3; D possibly corresponds to TRBD1 (5 bases). The V and J ends lost 2 bases and 0 bases respectively, with 9 bases between them. Germline V gene lookup returns CDR1 KGHSH and CDR2 LQKENI. The CDR3 consists of 15 residues. CDR3 in DNA: TGTGCCAGCTCACCATATTCAGGGAGCACAGATACGCAGTATTTT. Translating gives CASSPYSGSTDTQYF.

The rearrangement links TRBV4-3 to TRBJ1-6; 9 bases agree with TRBD1. There are 16 residues in the CDR3. The J segment lost 3 bases and the V segment lost 3 bases, leaving 3 bases of the junction unmatched. Per germline, CDR1 LGHNA and CDR2 YSLEER. The CDR3 reads CASSQRQGDYNSPLHF. The DNA of the CDR3 is TGCGCCAGCAGCCAGAGACAGGGGGACTATAATTCACCCCTCCACTTT.

The CDR3 nucleotides are TGTGCCAGAAGCCCCGGACAGGGGGTTGTTTACGAGCAGTACTTC. Its translation is CARSPGQGVVYEQYF. The gene calls are TRBV5-3 and TRBJ2-7, with TRBD1 identical over 10 bases. TRBV5-3 is assigned to the ORF class and has an uncertain function. The J segment lost 4 bases and the V segment lost 4 bases, leaving 8 bases of the junction unmatched. This CDR3 contains 15 residues.

The rearrangement links TRBV5-5 to TRBJ1-1, with TRBD1 matching 9 bases. The germline CDR1 and CDR2 sequences are SGHKS and YYEKEE (reference sequence). With 2 bases clipped from V and 5 bases from J, the junction kept 7 bases outside the gene matches. This CDR3 has 15 amino acids. In nucleotides, the CDR3 is TGTGCCAGCAGCTTTACACAGGGGGCGCGTACTGAAGCTTTCTTT. Its protein is CASSFTQGARTEAFF.

The chain combines TRBV30 with TRBJ1-6; D is possibly TRBD1 (6 bases). Trimming removed 4 bases at V and 3 bases at J, with 10 bases between. The germline CDR1 and CDR2 sequences are GTSNPN and SVGIG (reference sequence). The length of the CDR3 is 14 residues. As DNA, the CDR3 is TGTGCCTGGACAAAAGGGGGCTATAATTCACCCCTCCACTTT. Translating it yields CAWTKGGYNSPLHF.

The chain couples TRBV6-2 or TRBV6-3 to TRBJ1-2; no reliable D call. This CDR3 has 14 residues. Trimming removed 2 bases from V and 3 bases from J, with 10 bases in between. Germline V lookup: CDR1 MNHEY, CDR2 SVGEGT. The CDR3 bases are TGTGCCAGCAGTTACCGGGATGTTGACTATGGCTACACCTTC. It is translated as CASSYRDVDYGYTF.

V gene TRBV5-1 combines with J gene TRBJ2-3; D is uncertain. The germline V gene has CDR1 SGHRS and CDR2 YFSETQ. The V end lost 0 bases, the J end lost 0 bases, and 8 bases lay between the germline ends. CDR3 size: 15 residues. The DNA for the CDR3 is TGCGCCAGCAGCTTGGCCGCCCAGAGCACAGATACGCAGTATTTT. Translated, it gives CASSLAAQSTDTQYF.

This clone has more than one count but fewer than ten. The CDR3 reads CASSIPRGHGGYTF. The CDR3 DNA reads as TGTGCCAGTAGTATCCCCAGGGGGCATGGTGGCTACACCTTC. The chain carries TRBV19 and TRBJ1-2, with 8 bases matching TRBD1. The CDR3 spans 14 residues. The V gene's germline CDR1 is LNHDA and CDR2 SQIVND (reference sequence). The J segment lost 7 bases and the V segment lost 3 bases, leaving 7 bases of the junction unmatched.

CDR3 residues: CASSSFRGVQTYEQYF. The CDR3 DNA reads TGTGCCAGCAGCTCCTTTCGGGGGGTGCAGACCTACGAGCAGTACTTC. This chain connects TRBV7-9 to TRBJ2-7; TRBD2 aligns across 7 bases. With 4 bases clipped from V and 2 bases from J, the junction kept 11 bases outside the gene matches. CDR1 is SEHNR and CDR2 is FQNEAQ in the germline V gene (reference sequence). CDR3 length: 16 amino acids.

The CDR3, as DNA: TGTGCCAGTAGTATCCTTTGGACAGGGTCCTTCATGAACACTGAAGCTTTCTTT. This gives the protein CASSILWTGSFMNTEAFF. The chain employs TRBV19 and TRBJ1-1; 8 nucleotides agree with TRBD1. CDR3 length: 18 residues. Germline CDR1 reads LNHDA; CDR2 reads SQIVND (reference sequence). Unmatched junction bases numbered 12, after V lost 3 bases and J lost 0 bases.

The rearrangement links TRBV28 to TRBJ1-2, with 10 nucleotides matching TRBD1. Germline CDR1 is MDHEN and CDR2 is SYDVKM. The CDR3 is 14 amino acids. V lost 4 bases, J lost 4 bases, and 3 bases stayed unmatched. The chain's CDR3 is CASSSTGGSYGYTF. CDR3 DNA: TGTGCCAGCAGTTCGACAGGGGGCAGCTATGGCTACACCTTC.